A single sample is the source of the 27 T cell receptor beta chains below, sequenced in a study of cytomegalovirus exposure and HLA in healthy donors. PCR used 60 Vbeta primers and 13 Jbeta primers. Libraries were prepared by immunoSEQ multiplex PCR; TCRdb keeps only in-frame clonotypes and omits some of them. The sample yields under 200,000 clones, about 86% seen once. The sample taken for sequencing was PBMCs. These receptors originate from a woman between 25 and 40 years old in good health and CMV-seronegative.

V and J are TRBV5-1 and TRBJ2-2; 7 nucleotides agree with TRBD1. In germline, CDR1 is SGHRS, CDR2 YFSETQ. This CDR3 comprises 16 residues. V lost 0 bases, J lost 0 bases, and 2 bases stayed unmatched. CDR3 DNA sequence: TGCGCCAGCAGCTTGGAAGGGGGCGCGAACACCGGGGAGCTGTTTTTT. It is translated as CASSLEGGANTGELFF.

The CDR3 DNA follows: TGTGCCAGCAGTTTGGCACCGAACACCGGGGAGCTGTTTTTT. Its translation is CASSLAPNTGELFF. The V gene is TRBV28, the J gene TRBJ2-2; D is ambiguous. Germline V lookup: CDR1 MDHEN, CDR2 SYDVKM. V lost 3 bases to trimming and J lost 0 bases, with 5 bases between them. The CDR3 extends over 14 amino acids. Filled out from reference TRBV28 and TRBJ2-2, the complete variable domain reads DVKVTQSSRYLVKRTGEKVFLECVQDMDHENMFWYRQDPGLGLRLIYFSYDVKMKEKGDIPEGYSVSREKKERFSLILESASTNQTSMYLCASSLAPNTGELFFGEGSRLTVL.

The chain joins TRBV18 to TRBJ1-2, with a tentative D call TRBD1 (6 bases). The CDR3 runs to 15 residues. The germline V gene encodes CDR1 KGHSH and CDR2 LQKENI. V lost 6 bases, J lost 5 bases, and 19 bases lay in between. The CDR3 sequence: CASSPSGGRGYGYTF. The CDR3 nucleotides are TGTGCCAGCTCCCCCTCGGGGGGGCGCGGGTATGGCTACACCTTC.

The rearrangement joins TRBV7-2 to TRBJ1-5, with no clear D. The germline V gene encodes CDR1 SGHTA and CDR2 FQGNSA. Trimming took off 2 bases at V and 6 bases at J, with 11 bases between the two ends. CDR3 size: 14 residues. The CDR3: CASSLMGEGQPQHF. The DNA for the CDR3 is TGTGCCAGCAGCTTAATGGGTGAGGGTCAGCCCCAGCATTTT. Using reference TRBV7-2 and TRBJ1-5 for the parts outside the CDR3, the full variable domain is GAGVSQSPSNKVTEKGKDVELRCDPISGHTALYWYRQSLGQGLEFLIYFQGNSAPDKSGLPSDRFSAERTGGSVSTLTIQRTQQEDSAVYLCASSLMGEGQPQHFGDGTRLSIL.

This clone was recorded once. This rearrangement joins TRBV2 to TRBJ2-2; D perhaps matches TRBD1 (6 bases). V lost 5 bases and J lost 2, with 12 bases in between. CDR1 SNHLY and CDR2 FYNNEI come from the germline V gene. The CDR3 contains 15 residues. CDR3: CASSRRQANTGELFF. The CDR3 nucleotides read TGTGCCAGCAGTAGGAGACAGGCTAACACCGGGGAGCTGTTTTTT.

V is TRBV9 and J is TRBJ1-4; D possibly corresponds to TRBD1 (5 bases). Trimming took 3 bases from V and 0 from J, leaving 9 bases between them. In germline, CDR1 is SGDLS, CDR2 YYNGEE. The CDR3 extends over 15 amino acids. CDR3 DNA: TGTGCCAGCAGCGGGGGGAGGACAACTAATGAAAAACTGTTTTTT. Amino acid sequence: CASSGGRTTNEKLFF.

This clone appeared a few times. The genes are TRBV4-1 and TRBJ2-7; TRBD2 aligns across 11 bases. CDR1 and CDR2 from the germline V gene are MGHRA and YSYEKL. The CDR3 covers 17 residues. J was trimmed by 6 bases and V by 3 bases; bases with no gene match: 13. The CDR3 reads CASSQTSSGRSRGEQYF. For the CDR3, the DNA is TGCGCCAGCAGCCAGACATCTAGCGGGAGGTCTAGGGGCGAGCAGTACTTC.

J is TRBJ1-3 and V is TRBV7-9; D gene uncertain. The CDR3 is 14 amino acids. Trimming stripped 5 bases from V and 0 bases from J, with 8 bases between. The V gene's germline CDR1 is SEHNR and CDR2 FQNEAQ (reference sequence). The CDR3 region is CASSRVLSGNTIYF. DNA for the CDR3: TGTGCCAGCAGCCGGGTCCTCTCTGGAAACACCATATATTTT.

The chain has TRBV6-1 and TRBJ1-1, with D possibly matching TRBD1 (5 bases). This CDR3 is 15 amino acids long. Trimming shortened V by 6 bases and J by 7 bases, and 21 bases separated the two germline ends. Germline CDR1 MNHNS, CDR2 SASEGT. The CDR3 DNA sequence: TGTGCCAGCAGCCCCCAAGAGGAGGGGAAGGATGAAGCTTTCTTT. As protein: CASSPQEEGKDEAFF.

The genes are TRBV2 and TRBJ2-5, with D unresolved. V was pared by 4 bases and J by 4 bases, with 16 bases between. CDR1 and CDR2 (germline): SNHLY, FYNNEI. The CDR3 spans 15 residues. The CDR3 loop reads CASSGLQTRGETQYF. CDR3 bases: TGTGCCAGCAGTGGATTGCAAACTCGCGGAGAGACCCAGTACTTC.

This clone was picked up one time. This chain uses TRBV14 with TRBJ2-1; 14 bases map to TRBD2. Looked up from germline, CDR1 is SGHDN and CDR2 is FVKESK. The CDR3 extends over 15 amino acids. V was pared by 3 bases and J by 10 bases, with 5 bases of the junction left unmatched. The CDR3 here is CASSHVGLAGVEQFF. CDR3 DNA sequence: TGTGCCAGCAGCCATGTGGGACTAGCGGGAGTAGAGCAGTTCTTC.

This sequence joins TRBV10-1 and TRBJ2-7; TRBD2 is a possible D gene (6 bases). The germline CDR1 and CDR2 sequences are WNHNN and SYGVQD (reference sequence). This CDR3 comprises 16 residues. The germline V and J ends were trimmed by 0 bases and 6 bases, with 18 bases remaining between them. CDR3 bases: TGCGCCAGCAGTGAGTCTCGGCCGGGACTCCCGGGCGAGCAGTACTTC. Protein: CASSESRPGLPGEQYF.

The chain carries TRBV5-1 and TRBJ2-3, with 7 bases matching TRBD1. CDR3 size: 16 residues. Germline V gives CDR1 SGHRS, CDR2 YFSETQ. Trimming removed 4 bases from V and 4 bases from J; junction bases left unmatched: 12. CDR3 in amino acids: CASSKGTVLSSDTQYF. CDR3 in DNA: TGCGCCAGCAGCAAAGGGACAGTACTGAGCTCAGATACGCAGTATTTT. The whole variable domain, remainder taken from reference TRBV5-1 and TRBJ2-3, is KAGVTQTPRYLIKTRGQQVTLSCSPISGHRSVSWYQQTPGQGLQFLFEYFSETQRNKGNFPGRFSGRQFSNSRSEMNVSTLELGDSALYLCASSKGTVLSSDTQYFGPGTRLTVL.

This clone was picked up one time. The chain has TRBV5-1 and TRBJ1-2; 10 bases fit TRBD1. Germline V lookup: CDR1 SGHRS, CDR2 YFSETQ. CDR3 length equals 14 residues. The junction had 2 bases not matched to a gene; V was cut back by 0 bases and J by 6 bases. CDR3 in DNA: TGCGCCAGCAGCTTGGCCGGGACAGGGGATGGCTACACCTTC. Translated: CASSLAGTGDGYTF.

The chain employs TRBV27 and TRBJ2-7; 7 nucleotides align to TRBD1. After removal of 5 bases from V and 4 bases from J, the junction contained 5 bases not matched to a gene. This CDR3 comprises 13 residues. Germline V gene data show CDR1 as MNHEY and CDR2 as SMNVEV (reference sequence). CDR3: CASSPTQGYEQYF. In nucleotides, the CDR3 is TGTGCCAGCAGTCCCACACAGGGGTACGAGCAGTACTTC.

The chain joins TRBV6-5 to TRBJ2-7, with D perhaps TRBD1 (6 bases). This CDR3 has 14 amino acids. Trimming stripped 5 bases from V and 3 bases from J, with 14 bases between. Germline values: CDR1 MNHEY, CDR2 SVGAGI. CDR3 sequence (DNA): TGTGCCAGCAGTCCCGGGGACAAGATCTACGAGCAGTACTTC. Translated, it gives CASSPGDKIYEQYF.

V gene TRBV5-1 combines with J gene TRBJ1-4; TRBD1 aligns across 8 bases. The trim removed 4 bases at V and 8 bases at J, leaving 10 bases unmatched. CDR1 and CDR2 (germline): SGHRS, YFSETQ. CDR3 size: 15 residues. The CDR3 loop is CASSPGGRGREKLFF. The CDR3 DNA reads as TGCGCCAGCAGCCCTGGGGGCAGGGGGCGCGAAAAACTGTTTTTT. The full variable domain, its missing parts supplied by reference TRBV5-1 and TRBJ1-4, is KAGVTQTPRYLIKTRGQQVTLSCSPISGHRSVSWYQQTPGQGLQFLFEYFSETQRNKGNFPGRFSGRQFSNSRSEMNVSTLELGDSALYLCASSPGGRGREKLFFGSGTQLSVL.

The gene calls are TRBV27 and TRBJ2-7; TRBD1 aligns across 12 bases. CDR3 length: 14 residues. Germline assignment: CDR1 MNHEY and CDR2 SMNVEV (reference sequence). With V trimmed by 5 bases and J by 7 bases, 6 bases remained unmatched. Written as DNA, the CDR3 is TGTGCCAGCAGTGGGACAGGGGGCCAACGAGAGCAGTACTTC. Its translation: CASSGTGGQREQYF.

J is TRBJ2-1 and V is TRBV19; 12 bases agree with TRBD2. The CDR3 extends over 17 amino acids. The trim removed 5 bases at V and 4 bases at J, leaving 9 bases unmatched. CDR1 is LNHDA and CDR2 is SQIVND in the germline V gene (reference sequence). The CDR3 region has the DNA TGTGCCAGTAGTGTCATACTAGCGGGGGGCAATTACAATGAGCAGTTCTTC. This sequence encodes CASSVILAGGNYNEQFF. The whole variable domain, filled in from reference TRBV19 and TRBJ2-1, reads DGGITQSPKYLFRKEGQNVTLSCEQNLNHDAMYWYRQDPGQGLRLIYYSQIVNDFQKGDIAEGYSVSREKKESFPLTVTSAQKNPTAFYLCASSVILAGGNYNEQFFGPGTRLTVL.

V and J are TRBV27 and TRBJ2-5; TRBD1 matches 8 bases. The better agreement between TRBJ2-7 and the DNA end casts doubt on the J call. From germline, CDR1 is MNHEY and CDR2 SMNVEV (reference sequence). The CDR3 contains 13 residues. Written as DNA, the CDR3 is TGTGCCAGCAGTTTGAACAGGGGGTACGAGCAGTACTTC. This translates into CASSLNRGYEQYF.

The chain recombines TRBV2 with TRBJ1-5, with D tentatively TRBD1 (5 bases). V gave up 5 bases and J gave up 5 bases, with 16 bases separating them. The V gene's germline CDR1 is SNHLY and CDR2 FYNNEI. This CDR3 contains 15 residues. The DNA of the CDR3 is TGTGCCAGCAGTAGGGGAGGGCAGCGGTATCAGCCCCAGCATTTT. Residues: CASSRGGQRYQPQHF. Full variable domain (missing parts from reference TRBV2 and TRBJ1-5): EPEVTQTPSHQVTQMGQEVILRCVPISNHLYFYWYRQILGQKVEFLVSFYNNEISEKSEIFDDQFSVERPDGSNFTLKIRSTKLEDSAMYFCASSRGGQRYQPQHFGDGTRLSIL.

V gene TRBV5-4 combines with J gene TRBJ2-5; D is perhaps TRBD2 (6 bases). The germline V gene encodes CDR1 SGHNT and CDR2 YYREEE (reference sequence). Between the trimmed V and J ends, which lost 4 bases and 5 bases, there was a span of 18 bases. The CDR3 loop spans 15 amino acids. CDR3 DNA sequence: TGTGCCAGCAGCCGGGACCCCCAGGCGGGGGAGACCCAGTACTTC. It is translated as CASSRDPQAGETQYF.

This chain joins TRBV2 and TRBJ2-5, with 8 bases lining up with TRBD2. CDR1 and CDR2 from the germline V gene are SNHLY and FYNNEI. This CDR3 comprises 13 residues. Germline trimming cut 6 bases from V and 5 bases from J; bases unmatched to any gene: 5. CDR3 in amino acids: CASRGAGAETQYF. The CDR3 nucleotides are TGTGCCAGCAGAGGAGCGGGGGCGGAGACCCAGTACTTC.

This rearrangement joins TRBV4-1 to TRBJ1-1, with a tentative D call TRBD1 (5 bases). The CDR3 has 15 amino acids. The ends were cut back, 7 bases at V and 0 bases at J, with 15 bases in the middle. The germline V gene encodes CDR1 MGHRA and CDR2 YSYEKL. The CDR3 coding sequence is TGCGCCAGCAAACGGGGCGGGGGGATGAACACTGAAGCTTTCTTT. Translating gives CASKRGGGMNTEAFF.

This clone has just one count. This rearrangement joins TRBV11-2 to TRBJ2-1; 7 bases agree with TRBD2. The CDR3 is 17 residues long. CDR1 and CDR2 (germline): SGHAT, FQNNGV. J gave up 8 bases and V 0 bases, and 13 bases lay outside the gene matches. The CDR3 reads CASSLEGRRGSVDEQFF. The CDR3 nucleotides read TGTGCCAGCAGCTTAGAGGGGCGGCGGGGGAGCGTAGATGAGCAGTTCTTC.

The chain joins TRBV2 to TRBJ1-1, with a tentative D call TRBD1 (5 bases). This CDR3 region has 14 residues. V lost 6 bases and J 1 base, leaving 12 bases between the germline ends. Germline loops: CDR1 SNHLY, CDR2 FYNNEI. CDR3 nucleotide sequence: TGTGCCAGCAGCTCCCGAAGGGGGAACACTGAAGCTTTCTTT. This codes for CASSSRRGNTEAFF.

This chain joins TRBV5-6 and TRBJ2-5; D may be TRBD1 (5 bases). The CDR3 runs 13 residues. Germline loops: CDR1 SGHDT, CDR2 YYEEEE. Trimming cost V 8 bases and J 2 bases, with 13 bases left between them. The CDR3 DNA sequence: TGTGCCAGTAGACAGAACCCTCAAGAGACCCAGTACTTC. It codes for CASRQNPQETQYF.